One and the same sample provided the 17 T cell receptor beta chains below, sequenced in a study of blood T cell repertoires in COVID-19 (dated by TCRdb to about 2020). The library was generated by the immunoSEQ multiplex PCR assay. TCRdb's version of the immuneACCESS table is confined to in-frame rearrangements and falls short of the full clone set. An unresolved V gene accounts for under half of the shortfall where checked; the remainder is of unknown origin. This sample gives about 170,000 clones in total; approximately 92% of them show up just once. The ten largest clones add up to about 5% of the sample. Material: peripheral blood. The receptors originated from a woman aged 45 to 65 with acute or convalescent COVID-19.

The sample holds one count of this clone. The chain employs TRBV7-6 and TRBJ1-1, with TRBD1 identical over 9 bases. The CDR3 is 15 residues long. Per the germline V gene, CDR1 is SGHVS and CDR2 is FNYEAQ. The J segment lost 5 bases and the V segment lost 4 bases, leaving 8 bases of the junction unmatched. Here the CDR3 DNA reads TGTGCCAGCAGCTATGGGACAGGGTCTTTGACTGAAGCTTTCTTT. Its protein is CASSYGTGSLTEAFF.

The rearrangement uses TRBV7-8 and TRBJ1-4; TRBD1 matches 8 bases. Germline CDR1 reads SGHVS; CDR2 reads FQNEAQ. There are 15 residues in the CDR3. The V segment lost 4 bases and the J segment 8 bases; nucleotides outside the gene matches: 9. The CDR3 loop is CASSSDRGRGEKLFF. The CDR3, as DNA: TGTGCCAGCAGCTCCGACAGGGGAAGGGGGGAAAAACTGTTTTTT.

The V gene is TRBV28, the J gene TRBJ1-2; 9 bases agree with TRBD1. The CDR3 loop spans 15 amino acids. Losses at the gene ends were 2 bases for V and 4 bases for J; bases not matched to a gene: 5. Germline assignment: CDR1 MDHEN and CDR2 SYDVKM. CDR3 sequence: CASSLGTGRGYGYTF. For the CDR3, the DNA is TGTGCCAGCAGTTTAGGGACAGGGAGGGGCTATGGCTACACCTTC.

This chain connects TRBV7-9 to TRBJ2-7; D may be TRBD1 (5 bases). Germline V gives CDR1 SEHNR, CDR2 FQNEAQ (reference sequence). Trimming left V 1 base short and J 7 bases short, with 8 bases between. CDR3 length equals 12 residues. Here the CDR3 reads CASSLGQIEQYF. The CDR3 DNA is TGTGCCAGCAGCTTAGGACAGATTGAGCAGTACTTC.

This chain connects TRBV7-9 to TRBJ2-2; tentatively, D is TRBD2 (6 bases). Germline V gene sequence: CDR1 SEHNR, CDR2 FQNEAQ (reference sequence). This CDR3 spans 14 amino acids. The V end was cut by 5 bases, the J end by 6 bases, with 13 bases between. The CDR3 loop is CASSPRLVPGELFF. The CDR3 coding sequence is TGTGCCAGCAGCCCCCGACTAGTGCCCGGGGAGCTGTTTTTT.

This clone was counted only a few times. CDR3 protein: CASSFRTGERDEQYF. The DNA of the CDR3 is TGTGCCAGCAGTTTCCGGACAGGGGAGAGAGACGAGCAGTACTTC. The rearrangement uses TRBV27 and TRBJ2-7, with 9 bases fitting TRBD1. The germline CDR1 and CDR2 sequences are MNHEY and SMNVEV (reference sequence). V shed 3 bases, J shed 5 bases, and the junction held 8 bases outside the gene matches. The length of the CDR3 is 15 residues.

The chain couples TRBV23-1 to TRBJ2-7; possibly TRBD2 for D (6 bases). TRBV23-1 counts as an open reading frame of uncertain function. The CDR3 contains 15 residues. The V end was cut by 7 bases, the J end by 2 bases, with 18 bases between. CDR3 sequence (DNA): TGCGCCAGCACCAAAGTGGGGGGACGCCCCTACGAGCAGTACTTC. It translates to CASTKVGGRPYEQYF.

The J gene is TRBJ2-1, the V gene TRBV7-8; TRBD2 matches 7 bases. The CDR3 extends over 15 amino acids. Per germline, CDR1 SGHVS and CDR2 FQNEAQ. V shed 1 base and J 6 bases; nucleotides not matched to a gene: 6. CDR3 nucleotide sequence: TGTGCCAGCAGCTTAGTTAGCGGGCCTTCCAATGAGCAGTTCTTC. It is translated as CASSLVSGPSNEQFF.

The V gene is TRBV24-1, the J gene TRBJ1-1; D gene unclear. CDR3 length equals 12 residues. The V end was cut by 5 bases, the J end by 5 bases, with 8 bases between. The germline CDR1 and CDR2 sequences are KGHDR and SFDVKD. The CDR3 here is CATSVSGTEAFF. The CDR3, as DNA: TGTGCCACCAGTGTATCAGGAACTGAAGCTTTCTTT.

The J gene is TRBJ1-5, the V gene TRBV28; D unresolved. Germline values: CDR1 MDHEN, CDR2 SYDVKM. Trimming removed 8 bases at V and 3 bases at J, with 8 bases between. The length of the CDR3 is 12 residues. The CDR3 loop is CASRETNQPQHF. In DNA, the CDR3 is TGTGCCAGCCGGGAAACCAATCAGCCCCAGCATTTT.

This chain's CDR3 is CASSSRGSEKLFF. The CDR3 nucleotides read TGTGCCAGCAGCTCGCGGGGGAGTGAAAAACTGTTTTTT. J is TRBJ1-4 and V is TRBV5-4, with D possibly matching TRBD1 (5 bases). The length of the CDR3 is 13 residues. The germline V gene has CDR1 SGHNT and CDR2 YYREEE (reference sequence). Trimming left V 3 bases short and J 7 bases short, with 10 bases between.

The J gene is TRBJ1-4, the V gene TRBV3-1 (or the pseudogene TRBV3-2), with 8 bases identical to TRBD1. Germline CDR1 and CDR2: LGHDT and YNNKEL (reference sequence). The ends lost 4 bases at V and 1 base at J; junction bases unmatched: 5. There are 16 residues in the CDR3. This CDR3 is CASSLRTGRTNEKLFF. For the CDR3, the DNA is TGTGCCAGCAGCCTTAGGACAGGGCGAACTAATGAAAAACTGTTTTTT.

The J gene is TRBJ2-7, the V gene TRBV29-1; D may be TRBD1 (6 bases). The CDR3 loop spans 13 amino acids. The germline V gene encodes CDR1 SQVTM and CDR2 ANQGSEA. Trimming took 6 bases from V and 2 from J, leaving 14 bases between them. The CDR3 is CSVQGGQPYEQYF. The CDR3 DNA follows: TGCAGCGTCCAAGGGGGTCAGCCCTACGAGCAGTACTTC.

The CDR3 reads CASSTGTTKNIQYF. CDR3 DNA sequence: TGTGCCAGCAGTACCGGGACTACTAAAAACATTCAGTACTTC. V is TRBV7-2 and J is TRBJ2-4, with 7 bases matching TRBD2. Germline V CDR1 and CDR2: SGHTA, FQGNSA. The junction had 6 bases not matched to a gene; V was cut back by 6 bases and J by 4 bases. The CDR3 loop spans 14 amino acids.

Regarding this clone: This sample includes further DNA sequences coding for the same CDR3. V gene TRBV7-3 combines with J gene TRBJ1-1; 11 bases map to TRBD1. The CDR3 spans 14 residues. The germline V gene encodes CDR1 SGHTA and CDR2 FQGTGA. V shed 5 bases, J shed 4 bases, and the junction held 3 bases outside the gene matches. The CDR3 reads CASSPGTGGTEAFF. DNA of the CDR3: TGTGCCAGCAGCCCGGGGACAGGGGGCACTGAAGCTTTCTTT.

The rearrangement joins TRBV5-1 to TRBJ1-1; 7 bases agree with TRBD1. The CDR3 runs to 17 residues. The V gene's germline CDR1 is SGHRS and CDR2 YFSETQ. V shed 4 bases and J 0 bases; nucleotides not matched to a gene: 12. The CDR3 loop reads CASSPRQGTLMNTEAFF. The DNA for the CDR3 is TGCGCCAGCAGCCCCAGACAGGGCACCCTCATGAACACTGAAGCTTTCTTT. Variable domain in full (rest from reference TRBV5-1 and TRBJ1-1): KAGVTQTPRYLIKTRGQQVTLSCSPISGHRSVSWYQQTPGQGLQFLFEYFSETQRNKGNFPGRFSGRQFSNSRSEMNVSTLELGDSALYLCASSPRQGTLMNTEAFFGQGTRLTVV.

The chain combines TRBV28 with TRBJ2-7; D gene unclear. V gave up 2 bases and J gave up 0 bases, with 11 bases separating them. Germline CDR1 and CDR2: MDHEN and SYDVKM. The CDR3 spans 15 residues. Here the CDR3 reads CASSLGAVSSYEQYF. The CDR3, as DNA: TGTGCCAGCAGTTTAGGTGCGGTCAGCTCCTACGAGCAGTACTTC.